This is a list of T cell receptor beta chains from one sample in a study of regulatory T cells in long-lasting Graves disease. TCRdb processed the multiplex PCR reads anew with MiXCR; each CDR3 protein has one entry. The sample shows roughly 500,000 distinct CDR3 sequences, roughly 20% of them seen only once. Sequencing was performed on peripheral blood mononuclear cells (PBMCs), taken when the disease was refractory, from a patient treated with antithyroid drugs. The receptors were gathered from a female donor with Graves disease. Each CDR3 is given with its conserved first and last residue. The D gene is left open where the match is weak. Size is stated for part of the rows, as once, few or many counts, or as a class when the clone is expanded.

clone size,D gene,V gene,J gene,CDR3 protein,CDR3 DNA
many,-,TRBV7-2,TRBJ1-5,CASSTDSTYSNQPQHF,TGTGCCAGCAGCACCGACAGTACCTATAGCAATCAGCCCCAGCATTTT
few,-,TRBV6-1,TRBJ2-6,CASSQDSSGANVLTF,TGTGCCAGCAGCCAAGACTCCTCTGGGGCCAACGTCCTGACTTTC
few,TRBD1,TRBV28,TRBJ1-5,CASSIPLLGTAYQPQHF,TGTGCCAGCAGTATTCCCCTCCTAGGGACAGCATATCAGCCCCAGCATTTT
-,-,TRBV20-1,TRBJ1-6,CSAGRGVPYNSPLHF,TGCAGTGCTGGAAGGGGGGTCCCCTATAATTCACCCCTCCACTTT
many,TRBD1,TRBV27,TRBJ2-7,CASSIGQGGEQYF,TGTGCCAGCAGTATAGGACAGGGTGGCGAGCAGTACTTC
many,-,TRBV28,TRBJ1-2,CASSFRGSSNYGYTF,TGTGCCAGCAGTTTCCGGGGATCATCTAACTATGGCTACACCTTC
many,TRBD1,TRBV6-1,TRBJ1-2,CASSEQGTGADGYTF,TGTGCCAGCAGTGAACAGGGGACAGGGGCGGATGGCTACACCTTC
-,-,TRBV20-1,TRBJ1-5,CSAGGRGVYVSQHF,TGCAGTGCTGGAGGGAGAGGAGTGTACGTGTCCCAGCATTTT
many,-,TRBV6-1,TRBJ2-7,CASSVAGTYEQYF,TGTGCCAGCAGTGTGGCGGGGACGTACGAGCAGTACTTC
many,-,TRBV6-1,TRBJ1-1,CASSQTGPNTEAFF,TGTGCCAGCAGTCAAACAGGGCCGAACACTGAAGCTTTCTTT
many,-,TRBV28,TRBJ1-1,CASSPITGTEAFF,TGTGCCAGCAGTCCCATCACAGGAACTGAAGCTTTCTTT
few,TRBD1,TRBV19,TRBJ1-5,CASSTDRVLGPQHF,TGTGCCAGTAGTACCGACAGGGTTTTGGGACCCCAGCATTTT
-,TRBD1,TRBV10-3,TRBJ2-7,CATQGGTGGSYYEQYF,TGTGCCACGCAAGGAGGGACAGGGGGATCCTATTACGAGCAGTACTTC
few,-,TRBV6-1,TRBJ1-2,CASSPDRDIYYGYTF,TGTGCCAGCAGCCCCGACCGGGACATCTACTATGGCTACACCTTC
few,-,TRBV27,TRBJ2-5,CASSLSIGGPPFQETQYF,TGTGCCAGCAGTTTATCGATCGGGGGACCCCCGTTCCAAGAGACCCAGTACTTC
many,-,TRBV6-5,TRBJ1-2,CASSYSDRQDGYTF,TGTGCCAGCAGTTACTCTGACAGGCAGGATGGCTACACCTTC
many,-,TRBV5-8,TRBJ1-2,CASSLRAVDYGYTF,TGTGCCAGCAGCTTGAGGGCCGTCGACTATGGCTACACCTTC
many,-,TRBV6-2/TRBV6-3,TRBJ2-7,CASSYYGSSGASYEQYF,TGTGCCAGCAGTTACTATGGGTCGTCCGGGGCTTCCTACGAGCAGTACTTC
many,TRBD1,TRBV6-1,TRBJ1-2,CASSPKPGQGGPISGYTF,TGTGCCAGCAGTCCAAAGCCGGGACAGGGAGGCCCTATATCTGGCTACACCTTC